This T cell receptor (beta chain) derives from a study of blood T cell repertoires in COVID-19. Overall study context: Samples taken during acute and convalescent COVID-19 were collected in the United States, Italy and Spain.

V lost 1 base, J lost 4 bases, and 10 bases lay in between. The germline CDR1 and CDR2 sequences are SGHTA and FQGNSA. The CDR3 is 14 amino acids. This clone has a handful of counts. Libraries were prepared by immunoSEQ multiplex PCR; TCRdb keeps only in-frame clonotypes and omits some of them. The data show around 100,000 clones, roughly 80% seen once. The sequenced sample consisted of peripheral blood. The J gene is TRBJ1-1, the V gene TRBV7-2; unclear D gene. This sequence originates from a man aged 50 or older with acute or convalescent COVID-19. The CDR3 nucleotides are TGTGCCAGCAGCTTAGGAGGGATGGGCACTGAAGCTTTCTTT. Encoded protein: CASSLGGMGTEAFF.